These 9 T cell receptor beta chains came from one sample sequenced in a study of T-cell memory formation after mild COVID-19. TCRdb analysed the 5' RACE reads with MiXCR anew, one entry per CDR3 protein. The table lists about 270,000 distinct CDR3 sequences, about a sixth of them singletons. Material for sequencing was PBMCs or a T cell subset sorted from them (not recorded which). These receptor sequences come from a man younger than 35 who had mild COVID-19 (a few samples of this study predate the infection). Cell type and time point are not known.

This clonotype was counted between two and nine times. The chain has TRBV6-1 and TRBJ1-5; D unclear. In germline, CDR1 is MNHNS, CDR2 SASEGT. The length of the CDR3 is 13 residues. The germline V and J ends were trimmed by 7 bases and 2 bases, with 9 bases remaining between them. The CDR3 spells CASNPDRNQPQHF. Here the CDR3 DNA reads TGTGCCAGCAACCCGGACCGCAATCAGCCCCAGCATTTT.

This clonotype has more than one count but fewer than ten. V gene TRBV5-6 combines with J gene TRBJ2-4, with D perhaps given as TRBD1 or TRBD2 (5 bases each). The CDR3 sequence is 14 residues long. Trimming cost V 0 bases and J 5 bases, with 9 bases left between them. Germline CDR1 reads SGHDT; CDR2 reads YYEEEE. CDR3 region: CASSLAGAENIQYF. CDR3 DNA sequence: TGTGCCAGCAGCTTGGCCGGGGCAGAAAACATTCAGTACTTC.

This clonotype came up a few times. The chain carries TRBV7-9 and TRBJ2-5; tentatively, D is TRBD2 (7 bases). Germline lookup yields CDR1 SEHNR and CDR2 FQNEAQ (reference sequence). This CDR3 region has 16 residues. V lost 5 bases to trimming and J lost 5 bases, with 21 bases between them. The CDR3 region is CASSTGDRGARETQYF. The CDR3 DNA is TGTGCCAGCAGCACGGGCGATCGGGGGGCACGCGAGACCCAGTACTTC. The whole variable domain, remainder taken from reference TRBV7-9 and TRBJ2-5, is DTGVSQNPRHKITKRGQNVTFRCDPISEHNRLYWYRQTLGQGPEFLTYFQNEAQLEKSRLLSDRFSAERPKGSFSTLEIQRTEQGDSAMYLCASSTGDRGARETQYFGPGTRLLVL.

In its sample, this clonotype was seen a few times. The chain uses TRBV12-3 or TRBV12-4 and TRBJ2-7, with D perhaps matching TRBD1 (6 bases). The CDR3 has 13 amino acids. Trimming left V 6 bases short and J 0 bases short, with 9 bases between. The CDR3 spells CASRQGPSYEQYV. The CDR3 coding sequence is TGTGCCAGCAGACAGGGACCCTCCTACGAGCAGTACGTC.

This clonotype has at least ten counts. The chain recombines TRBV12-3 or TRBV12-4 with TRBJ1-1; D ambiguous. The CDR3 loop spans 16 amino acids. V was clipped by 3 bases and J by 6 bases, with 20 bases between them. This CDR3 is CASSLSLPEGWPEAFF. DNA for the CDR3: TGTGCCAGCAGTTTGTCCCTTCCGGAAGGGTGGCCTGAAGCTTTCTTT.

V usage is TRBV5-1 and J usage is TRBJ1-6; 7 bases are shared with TRBD1. J was trimmed by 10 bases and V by 5 bases; bases with no gene match: 15. The CDR3 runs to 16 residues. Germline CDR1 reads SGHRS; CDR2 reads YFSETQ. As DNA, the CDR3 is TGCGCCAGCAGGCTCACGACGACAGGGCCCGGCTCACCCCTCCACTTT. Protein product: CASRLTTTGPGSPLHF.

There are a few counts of this clonotype. In DNA, the CDR3 is TGCAGTGCTAGGGTCGCGGGATCGTACTACGAGCAGTACTTC. It translates to CSARVAGSYYEQYF. The V and J genes are TRBV20-1 and TRBJ2-7; tentative D call: TRBD2 (6 bases). V was pared by 3 bases and J by 3 bases, with 15 bases between. The CDR3 consists of 14 residues. Looked up from germline, CDR1 is DFQATT and CDR2 is SNEGSKA (reference sequence).

As to this clonotype: Since the CDR3 does not end with the conserved phenylalanine or tryptophan, this likely comes from a read error. Here the CDR3 DNA reads TGTGCCACCAGTGAACCTAACAGGGGCAAAGAGACCCAGTACTTA. Protein: CATSEPNRGKETQYL. V usage is TRBV24-1 and J usage is TRBJ2-5; 7 nucleotides agree with TRBD1. From germline, CDR1 is KGHDR and CDR2 SFDVKD. The CDR3 covers 15 residues. The V gene end was trimmed by 4 bases and the J gene end by 3 bases; junction bases not matched to a gene: 7.

The chain combines TRBV7-9 with TRBJ2-1; 9 positions agree with TRBD2. From germline, CDR1 is SEHNR and CDR2 FQNEAQ (reference sequence). The CDR3 totals 16 residues. Germline trimming cut 5 bases from V and 1 base from J; bases unmatched to any gene: 6. The CDR3 sequence: CASSLEGLASYNEQFF. The CDR3 DNA reads as TGTGCCAGCAGCCTGGAGGGACTAGCTTCCTACAATGAGCAGTTCTTC.